This record concerns one T cell receptor beta chain sequence. In the authors' workflow: It was from reference gene primer amplification that nucleated cell counts were estimated. Method: immunoSEQ multiplex PCR; TCRdb's copy keeps in-frame clones and lacks some. V and J calls and clone size are copied from that table; D and trimming were computed from the DNA. The sample lists about 400,000 clones, about 90% occurring once. This CDR3 region has 16 residues. J lost 7 bases, V lost 3 bases, and 9 bases had no gene match. Germline CDR1 reads SGDLS; CDR2 reads YYNGEE. This record comes from a study of blood T cell repertoires in COVID-19.

Material: PBMCs or T cells enriched from blood (not recorded which). This TCR was sampled from a woman in her 30s who had recovered from COVID-19. The chain combines TRBV9 with TRBJ2-2; 10 nucleotides match TRBD1. As DNA, the CDR3 is TGTGCCAGCAGCGGACAGGGGGCCGATAGGGACGGGGAGCTGTTTTTT. This encodes CASSGQGADRDGELFF.